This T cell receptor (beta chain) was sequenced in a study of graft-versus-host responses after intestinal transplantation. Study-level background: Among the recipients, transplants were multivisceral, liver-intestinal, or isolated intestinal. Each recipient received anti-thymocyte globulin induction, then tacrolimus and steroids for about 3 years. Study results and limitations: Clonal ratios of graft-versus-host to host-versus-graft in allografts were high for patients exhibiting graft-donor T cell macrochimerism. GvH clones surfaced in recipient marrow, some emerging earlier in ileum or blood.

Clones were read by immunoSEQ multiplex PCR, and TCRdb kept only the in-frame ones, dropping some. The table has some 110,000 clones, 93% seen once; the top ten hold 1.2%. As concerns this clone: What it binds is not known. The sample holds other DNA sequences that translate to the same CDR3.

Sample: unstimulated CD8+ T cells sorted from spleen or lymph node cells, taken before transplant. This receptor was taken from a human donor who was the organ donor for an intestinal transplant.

In DNA form, the CDR3 reads TGTGCCAGCAGCTTAGCGGGACAGGCCTACGAGCAGTACTTC. Translated: CASSLAGQAYEQYF. The V call is TRBV7-9, the J call TRBJ2-7; 8 nucleotides line up with TRBD1. Unmatched junction bases numbered 0, after V lost 0 bases and J lost 2 bases. Germline CDR1 is SEHNR and CDR2 is FQNEAQ (reference sequence). This CDR3 has 14 residues.